The 22 T cell receptor beta chains presented below share a single source sample, sequenced in a study of T cells in Graves' hyperthyroidism and ophthalmopathy. Researchers took RNA transcripts and amplified the TCR beta CDR3 regions from them. A first-round RT-PCR of the TCR CDR3 used the HTBI primer set. TCRdb reanalysed the multiplex PCR reads using MiXCR and keeps one entry per CDR3 protein. Of approximately 400,000 distinct CDR3 sequences detected, around a sixth appear once; the ten largest clones hold just under 8%. Specimen: blood. These receptor sequences come from a woman under 30 with Graves' hyperthyroidism.

This clonotype was observed at least ten times. This chain joins TRBV6-1 and TRBJ2-5; the match to TRBD2 covers 10 bases. The germline V gene has CDR1 MNHNS and CDR2 SASEGT. V shed 6 bases and J 5 bases; nucleotides not matched to a gene: 18. The length of the CDR3 is 18 residues. CDR3 DNA sequence: TGTGCCAGCAGCCCTCTCGGGCTAGCGGGAGACTCCAGGGAGACCCAGTACTTC. Its translation: CASSPLGLAGDSRETQYF.

This clonotype was found many times. The chain uses TRBV7-9 and TRBJ1-5; TRBD1 might be the D (6 bases). Trimming pared 1 base from V and 1 base from J, leaving 11 bases between. The germline CDR1 and CDR2 sequences are SEHNR and FQNEAQ (reference sequence). CDR3 length: 16 residues. The CDR3 reads CASSLGGTGSNQPQHF. The DNA of the CDR3 is TGTGCCAGCAGCTTAGGCGGAACAGGGAGCAATCAGCCCCAGCATTTT.

This clonotype has ten or more counts. The chain carries TRBV5-1 and TRBJ2-5; 14 nucleotides line up with TRBD2. V shed 4 bases and J 4 bases; nucleotides not matched to a gene: 6. The CDR3 contains 16 residues. In germline, CDR1 is SGHRS, CDR2 YFSETQ. The DNA for the CDR3 is TGCGCCAGCAGCCTAGGGACTAGCGGGAGTCCAGAGACCCAGTACTTC. The encoded protein is CASSLGTSGSPETQYF.

This clonotype was found many times. This chain links TRBV28 with TRBJ1-5; D is undetermined. The ends were cut back, 2 bases at V and 9 bases at J, with 11 bases in the middle. The CDR3 length is 13 residues. Germline-derived CDR1 and CDR2 are MDHEN and SYDVKM. CDR3 sequence reads: CASSLTASWPQHF. The CDR3 DNA reads TGTGCCAGCAGTTTAACGGCTTCTTGGCCCCAGCATTTT.

The sample holds many counts of this clonotype. V is TRBV20-1 and J is TRBJ1-1; possible D gene TRBD1, 6 bases. Trimming left V 1 base short and J 1 base short, with 13 bases between. Germline CDR1 and CDR2: DFQATT and SNEGSKA (reference sequence). The CDR3 runs 15 residues. CDR3 coding DNA: TGCAGTGCTAGAGTCCAGACAGGAGCGAACACTGAAGCTTTCTTT. Residues: CSARVQTGANTEAFF.

In the case of this clonotype: A much bigger clone sits one base away, suggesting this may be a read error. V and J are TRBV5-4 and TRBJ2-1, with 7 positions matching TRBD2. V dropped 3 bases and J dropped 0; count of bases not matched to a gene: 0. The CDR3 is 14 residues long. Germline V gives CDR1 SGHNT, CDR2 YYREEE (reference sequence). Here the CDR3 DNA reads TGTGCCAGCAGCTGGGACTACTCCTACAATGAGCAGTTCTTC. This gives the protein CASSWDYSYNEQFF.

This clonotype was counted many times. The chain couples TRBV11-2 to TRBJ2-7; TRBD2 matches 9 bases. The CDR3 runs to 16 residues. CDR1 and CDR2 (germline): SGHAT, FQNNGV. V lost 1 base to trimming and J lost 2 bases; unmatched junction nucleotides: 6. CDR3 sequence reads: CASSLVGGRGPYEQYF. CDR3 nucleotide sequence: TGTGCCAGCAGCTTAGTAGGCGGGAGGGGCCCCTACGAGCAGTACTTC.

This clonotype was counted at least ten times. The chain joins TRBV11-3 to TRBJ2-7; a weak D match, TRBD1 (7 bases). The CDR3 is made up of 15 amino acids. Trimming took 5 bases from V and 3 from J, leaving 17 bases between them. Germline V gene sequence: CDR1 SGHNT, CDR2 YENEEA. DNA of the CDR3: TGTGCCAGCAGCCCGCGGGACAGCGACCTCTACGAGCAGTACTTC. Translating it yields CASSPRDSDLYEQYF.

The rearrangement uses TRBV2 and TRBJ2-3; perhaps TRBD2 as D (7 bases). The germline V gene has CDR1 SNHLY and CDR2 FYNNEI. The CDR3 is made up of 16 amino acids. The V and J ends lost 1 base and 6 bases respectively, with 17 bases between them. In DNA, the CDR3 is TGTGCCAGCAGTGAAGAGGGGGGGACCTTATTGGATACGCAGTATTTT. Its translation: CASSEEGGTLLDTQYF.

In its sample, this clonotype was seen many times. The chain combines TRBV9 with TRBJ2-7; 8 nucleotides align to TRBD2. Trimming took 4 bases from V and 4 from J; bases not matched to a gene: 7. CDR1 and CDR2 (germline): SGDLS, YYNGEE. The CDR3 sequence is 14 residues long. CDR3 in DNA: TGTGCCAGCAGCCAGACTAGCGATCCTTACGAGCAGTACTTC. Translated: CASSQTSDPYEQYF.

The rearrangement links TRBV19 to TRBJ1-5; TRBD1 agrees at 7 bases. V shed 4 bases and J 1 base; nucleotides not matched to a gene: 13. The CDR3 is 18 residues long. The germline gives CDR1 LNHDA, CDR2 SQIVND (reference sequence). This CDR3 reads CASSNQGGGAGSNQPQHF. In DNA, the CDR3 is TGTGCCAGTAGTAACCAAGGAGGGGGCGCGGGGAGCAATCAGCCCCAGCATTTT.

In this sample, this clonotype turned up many times. This chain connects TRBV7-8 to TRBJ1-2; 9 bases are a match to TRBD1. Trimming cost V 2 bases and J 7 bases; bases outside gene matches: 8. The CDR3 covers 15 residues. Germline V gene data show CDR1 as SGHVS and CDR2 as FQNEAQ. The CDR3 loop reads CASSLSGTGFPGYTF. The CDR3 DNA reads TGTGCCAGCAGCTTATCCGGGACAGGGTTTCCTGGCTACACCTTC.

This clonotype was found a few times. CDR3 nucleotides: TGTGCCAGCAGTGTTCGCGGACCCGGGGAGCTGTTTTTT. Translating gives CASSVRGPGELFF. V gene TRBV2 combines with J gene TRBJ2-2; D gene ambiguous. Germline V gene data show CDR1 as SNHLY and CDR2 as FYNNEI. Trimming left V 4 bases short and J 6 bases short, with 9 bases between. The CDR3 contains 13 residues.

The V call is TRBV20-1, the J call TRBJ2-1; 13 nucleotides align to TRBD2. J lost 6 bases, V lost 6 bases, and 5 bases had no gene match. The CDR3 has 14 amino acids. CDR1 DFQATT and CDR2 SNEGSKA come from the germline V gene (reference sequence). The CDR3 DNA reads as TGCAGTGCCGAGGGACTAGCGGGATCCAATGAGCAGTTCTTC. Translated, it gives CSAEGLAGSNEQFF.

The table lists this clonotype with many counts. This chain joins TRBV12-3 or TRBV12-4 and TRBJ1-2, with 9 bases that match TRBD1. The ends lost 6 bases at V and 6 bases at J; junction bases unmatched: 5. This CDR3 comprises 13 residues. The CDR3 loop reads CASSLTGGHGYTF. In DNA form, the CDR3 reads TGTGCCAGCAGCCTGACAGGGGGTCATGGCTACACCTTC.

This clonotype was observed a handful of times. In nucleotides, the CDR3 is TGTGCCAGCAGCCCCCGGGACAGGGAATTGGAAGAGACCCAGTACTTC. Encoded protein: CASSPRDRELEETQYF. The V call is TRBV3-1, the J call TRBJ2-5, with 9 bases identical to TRBD1. The CDR3 contains 16 residues. The J segment lost 3 bases and the V segment lost 4 bases, leaving 9 bases of the junction unmatched. Germline loops: CDR1 LGHDT, CDR2 YNNKEL (reference sequence).

A word on this clonotype: With a much larger clone just one base away, this may be a read error. This chain connects TRBV6-1 to TRBJ1-6, with TRBD1 as a possible D gene (6 bases). Germline-derived CDR1 and CDR2 are MNHNS and SASEGT. V was trimmed by 6 bases and J by 6 bases, leaving 15 bases between them. There are 15 residues in the CDR3. CDR3 amino acids: CASSYTGICNSPLHF. Here the CDR3 DNA reads TGTGCCAGCAGCTATACAGGGATCTGTAATTCACCCCTCCACTTT.

This clonotype was picked up many times. This sequence joins TRBV29-1 and TRBJ2-5; 8 bases align to TRBD1. This CDR3 is built from 12 residues. Germline CDR1 reads SQVTM; CDR2 reads ANQGSEA. V gave up 0 bases and J gave up 13 bases; unmatched junction bases: 7. The DNA of the CDR3 is TGCAGCGTTGAAGAAAGAGGACAGGGACGGTACTTC. Translated: CSVEERGQGRYF.

This clonotype was picked up many times. The V and J genes are TRBV7-9 and TRBJ2-5; 10 bases are shared with TRBD1. V trimming: 11 bases; J trimming: 3 bases; junction bases outside the gene matches: 6. The CDR3 consists of 13 residues. In germline, CDR1 is SEHNR, CDR2 FQNEAQ (reference sequence). The CDR3 region has the DNA TGTGCCGGAGACAGGGGGCGTGAAGAGACCCAGTACTTC. As protein: CAGDRGREETQYF.

The chain joins TRBV20-1 to TRBJ2-7, with 12 bases that match TRBD2. This CDR3 is built from 18 residues. Germline CDR1 reads DFQATT; CDR2 reads SNEGSKA (reference sequence). J was trimmed by 7 bases and V by 5 bases; bases with no gene match: 21. This CDR3 reads CSASPSSGRGIGVVEQYF. The CDR3 DNA is TGCAGTGCTTCTCCCTCTAGCGGGAGGGGCATAGGGGTTGTTGAGCAGTACTTC.

This chain links TRBV29-1 with TRBJ1-2, with a possible D match to TRBD1 (5 bases). This CDR3 region has 12 residues. Germline V gene sequence: CDR1 SQVTM, CDR2 ANQGSEA. Trimming left V 7 bases short and J 4 bases short, with 13 bases between. Here the CDR3 DNA reads TGCAGCGCGGATCAGGGAGCCTATGGCTACACCTTC. This encodes CSADQGAYGYTF.

The V and J genes are TRBV4-1 and TRBJ2-1, with D possibly matching TRBD2 (5 bases). Germline CDR1 MGHRA, CDR2 YSYEKL. Trimming cost V 3 bases and J 10 bases, with 10 bases left between them. The CDR3 contains 12 residues. The CDR3 here is CASSQGPSEQFF. CDR3 in DNA: TGCGCCAGCAGCCAGGGCCCTAGCGAGCAGTTCTTC.